Listed below are T cell receptor beta chains from one sample, sequenced in a study of regulatory T cells. Generated by immunoSEQ multiplex PCR, the TCRdb table keeps only in-frame clones and is missing some. The table lists 20,000 to 25,000 clones, about 88% of them singletons. Material for sequencing was conventional CD4+ T cells sorted from blood. All receptors come from a child aged 5 to 17 with CD3G deficiency. The CDR3 runs from the conserved cysteine through the conserved F or W. Each record gives: D gene, V gene, J gene, CDR3 protein, CDR3 DNA. A D gene is named only where the DNA matches it firmly.

>.|TRBV18|TRBJ2-7
CASSPPGRETEQYF
TGTGCCAGCTCACCACCAGGCAGGGAGACCGAGCAGTACTTC
>.|TRBV28|TRBJ1-5
CASSSWKRGRNQPQHF
TGTGCCAGCAGTTCTTGGAAGAGGGGTCGGAATCAGCCCCAGCATTTT
>.|TRBV5-1|TRBJ1-2
CASSEGTTDDGYTF
TGCGCCAGCAGCGAAGGGACAACCGATGATGGCTACACCTTC
>.|TRBV10-3|TRBJ2-7
CAISEADNYEQYF
TGTGCCATCAGTGAAGCAGATAACTACGAGCAGTACTTC
>.|TRBV5-1|TRBJ2-2
CASSRNYHTGELFF
TGCGCCAGCAGTAGGAACTACCACACCGGGGAGCTGTTTTTT
>TRBD2|TRBV11-2|TRBJ2-1
CASSLEGLALSEQFF
TGTGCCAGCAGCTTAGAGGGACTAGCGCTAAGCGAGCAGTTCTTC
>.|TRBV6-4|TRBJ2-3
CASSDEGLASTDTQYF
TGTGCCAGCAGTGACGAAGGGCTAGCGAGCACAGATACGCAGTATTTT
>.|TRBV5-1|TRBJ2-1
CASSPGTRNEQFF
TGCGCCAGCAGCCCTGGGACCCGGAATGAGCAGTTCTTC
>TRBD1|TRBV7-9|TRBJ2-5
CASSPPTGRGETQYF
TGTGCCAGCAGCCCCCCGACAGGGAGAGGAGAGACCCAGTACTTC
>TRBD1|TRBV6-1|TRBJ2-7
CASSERDRGGEQYF
TGTGCCAGCAGTGAAAGGGACAGGGGAGGCGAGCAGTACTTC
>.|TRBV5-1|TRBJ2-3
CASSFGPGADTQYF
TGCGCCAGCAGCTTTGGTCCAGGGGCAGATACGCAGTATTTT
>TRBD2|TRBV11-2|TRBJ2-1
CASSLDLLTSGDGYNEQFF
TGTGCCAGCAGCTTAGATCTTTTAACTAGCGGGGATGGCTACAATGAGCAGTTCTTC
>.|TRBV5-1|TRBJ2-7
CASSLDGGFYEQYF
TGCGCCAGCAGCTTGGACGGGGGCTTCTACGAGCAGTACTTC